One T cell receptor beta chain is described in this entry. The sample holds a few counts of this clonotype. Its antigen specificity is not known. No quality values exist for individual bases; no much larger clone is one base distant. The library was made by multiplex PCR. TCRdb lists the instrument as Illumina HiSeq 4000. To build TCR beta libraries, CDR3 regions were amplified by Arm-PCR using iRepertoire HTBI primers. PCR products were gel purified before sequencing. On the authors' methods: A total of some 65 TRBV and 14 TRBJ segments were identified across samples and were used for gene usage analysis of CDR3 amino acid clonotypes. Filtered high-quality paired reads were merged into contigs using COPE and FqMerger. BLAST was used to align contigs to the IMGT TRBV, TRBD and TRBJ reference genes, and CDR3 was defined following IMGT. Clonotypes above 0.1% frequency were classified as highly expanded clones. Shannon entropy was used to measure repertoire diversity, and the Gini coefficient was used to measure V-J evenness. Public clonotypes were defined as clonotypes shared by more than one individual. Using fastp trimming at Q25 and MiXCR clonotype assembly, TCRdb reanalyzed the public sequencing data and kept in-frame beta chains. CDR3 protein duplicates are merged, each entry listing the most common genes and DNA. The V and J calls follow TCRdb's processing rather than the paper's. This sample is represented by approximately 480,000 distinct CDR3 sequences; under 20% of them were singletons. Jointly, the top ten make up 12% of the sample.

What the time point label conveys for this sample: newly diagnosed GD, antithyroid drugs for less than 3 months. For both TCR sequencing and RNA sequencing, RNA was extracted from PBMCs in TRIzol. The diagnosis of Graves' disease was made according to American Thyroid Association guidelines. The patients came from an endocrinology department in Xi'an, China. Each patient gave approximately 10 milliliters of peripheral blood, collected in an EDTA anticoagulant tube. Ficoll Paque Plus density gradient separation was used to isolate PBMCs, and no additional T cell sorting was done. An Agilent 2100 Bioanalyzer and agarose gel were used to check RNA quality, and a NanoDrop 2000 was used to measure RNA concentration. This specimen comes from a study of regulatory T cells in long-lasting Graves disease (dated by TCRdb to the early 2020s). Broadly, across the study: Patients with newly diagnosed Graves' disease had been on antithyroid drugs for under 3 months. A total of some 35 samples underwent TCR sequencing, from around 13 patients with persistent Graves' disease and roughly 20 patients with newly diagnosed Graves' disease. The study was registered as a clinical trial and conducted in China. Patients with persistent Graves' disease were compared with patients with newly diagnosed Graves' disease using TCR sequencing and RNA sequencing of peripheral blood.

Overall results and qualifications from the work: More public clonotypes were shared among persistent patients (roughly 3,000) than among newly diagnosed patients (roughly 1,000). Sequencing and analysis were limited to the TCR beta chain. Compared with newly diagnosed patients, persistent Graves' disease patients had lower TCR Shannon entropy and fewer highly expanded clones, which suggests clonal expansion. As a limitation, the authors acknowledged that the small sample size may reduce accuracy. Peripheral blood alone was examined, since thyroid tissue, which constituted the primary lesion, could not be accessed.

The same sample was also used in a study of T cells in Graves' hyperthyroidism and ophthalmopathy. As the second publication notes: Stable Graves' hyperthyroidism was defined as the absence of progression to ophthalmopathy over 18 months of follow-up. Hyperthyroidism patients were newly diagnosed, with disease duration under 2 months, and aged 18 to 65 years. Patients with uncontrolled infections, other autoimmune diseases, pregnancy or lactation were excluded. Diagnoses were based on clinical symptoms, serum thyroxine and TRAb, thyroid ultrasound and orbital computed tomography. The first round of RT-PCR for the TCR CDR3 was performed with the HTBI primer set and the Qiagen OneStep RT-PCR kit. Most expanded thyroid clonotypes (frequency above 0.001) were also detected in blood, a finding suggesting that blood repertoires may reflect thyroid immune responses. A model built on a 13 V-J signature distinguished ophthalmopathy from stable hyperthyroidism, reaching roughly 88% sensitivity and under 84% specificity in cross-validation and 80%/75% in testing. During validation, the model predicted progression to ophthalmopathy a median of approximately 6 months ahead of onset, with roughly 65% sensitivity and about 72% specificity. To identify distinguishing TCR V-J signatures, a discovery cohort of 90 to 100 patients was used, comprising under 45 with Graves' ophthalmopathy and approximately 57 with stable Graves' hyperthyroidism. Prospective prediction of ophthalmopathy was tested in an independent validation cohort consisting of 18 to 20 hyperthyroidism patients and around 17 patients who later progressed to ophthalmopathy. The 75 to 100 discovery patients were randomly split 7:3 into training and test sets. In about 6 Graves' hyperthyroidism patients, the study also compared T-cell repertoires from thyroid tissue with T-cell repertoires from blood. Following sampling, methimazole starting at 30 mg daily was given to hyperthyroidism patients, and high-dose intravenous methylprednisolone was given to ophthalmopathy patients. Libraries were constructed in a second round of multiplex PCR, after which size selection and purification were performed. Libraries were sequenced paired-end with 100 bp reads on an Illumina HiSeq2000. SOAPnuke was used to process the raw data, removing reads that contained adapters or uncalled bases, had a mean Phred below 15, or lacked an exact match to the constant primer or identifier. COPE v1.2.5 was used to merge the high-quality paired reads, and each unique nucleotide sequence was defined as a clonotype. MiTCR v1.1 was used to align clonotypes to the IMGT TRBV, TRBD and TRBJ reference segments. Analysis was restricted to V-J combinations with a frequency above 0.0001, which covered over 98% of repertoires. A TCS score was defined as the ratio of F50 (clonal expansion) to E x V (chaos), with BLOSUM62-based TCRdist applied between CDR3 peptides within each V-J. Welch's t-statistics and random forest reduced 500 to 650 V-J features to 13, which were used in a naive Bayes classifier (R e1071). Sample size was not statistically predetermined, and blinding of investigators to group allocation was not performed. The paper describes TCR Vbeta CDR3 sequencing of 135 peripheral blood samples, made up of 43 ophthalmopathy patients, roughly 72 hyperthyroidism patients and about 17 progressor patients.

Sequenced here: peripheral blood mononuclear cells (PBMCs), sampled at new diagnosis, from a patient treated with antithyroid drugs. This clonotype was sampled from a man in his forties with Graves disease. Donor details come from another sample of the same person, matched by shared clones.

In nucleotide form, the sequence is TGCGCCAGCAGCTTTGGCAGGGGCGACCAAGAGACCCAGTACTTC. It codes for CASSFGRGDQETQYF. The receptor chain draws on TRBV5-1 and TRBJ2-5; the D gene is perhaps TRBD1, on 6 matching bases. V was cut back by 2 bases and J by 0 bases, leaving a gap of 11 bases between them. The CDR3 contains 15 residues, cysteine and phenylalanine counted. Solely the CDR3 DNA is kept, with 45 bases framed from the first base. CDR1 is given as SGHRS and CDR2 as YFSETQ, both from the germline V gene.